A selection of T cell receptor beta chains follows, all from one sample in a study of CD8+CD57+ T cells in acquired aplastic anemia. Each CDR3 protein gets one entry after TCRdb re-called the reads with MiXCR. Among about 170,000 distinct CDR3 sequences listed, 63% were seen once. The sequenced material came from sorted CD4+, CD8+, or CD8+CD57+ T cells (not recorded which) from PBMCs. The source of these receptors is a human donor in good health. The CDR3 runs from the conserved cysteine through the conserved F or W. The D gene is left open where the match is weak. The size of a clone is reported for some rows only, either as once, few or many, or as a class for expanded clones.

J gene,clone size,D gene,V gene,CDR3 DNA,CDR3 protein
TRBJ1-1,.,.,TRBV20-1,TGCAGTGCTAGAGATGTCGGGAACACTGAAGCTTTCTTT,CSARDVGNTEAFF
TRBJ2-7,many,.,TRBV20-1,TGCAGTGCTAGAGGGGCGGGATTTAACTACGAGCAGTACTTC,CSARGAGFNYEQYF
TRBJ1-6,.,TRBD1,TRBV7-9,TGTGCCAGCAGAGTTAAGGGGGCGGGGAATTGGTCACCCCTCCACTTT,CASRVKGAGNWSPLHF
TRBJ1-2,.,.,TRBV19,TGTGCCAGTAGTGCTACAGGGACCTATGGCTACACCTTC,CASSATGTYGYTF
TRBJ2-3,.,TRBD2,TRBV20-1,TGCAGTGCAAAGCGGGGGGGAGATACGCAGTATTTT,CSAKRGGDTQYF
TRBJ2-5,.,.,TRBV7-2,TGTGCCAGCAGCTTACACCTCCAAGAGACCCAGTACTTC,CASSLHLQETQYF
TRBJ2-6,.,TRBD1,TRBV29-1,TGCAGCGTGGGACAGAGCTCTGGGGCCAACGTCCTGACTTTC,CSVGQSSGANVLTF
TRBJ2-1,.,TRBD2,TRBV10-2,TGCGCCAGCAGTGAAGGCGGTAGCGGGGGGGAGGAGCAGTTCTTC,CASSEGGSGGEEQFF
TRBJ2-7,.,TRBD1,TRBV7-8,TGTGCCAGCAGCCAAGGGGGCAGCGCTCACTACGAGCAGTACTTC,CASSQGGSAHYEQYF
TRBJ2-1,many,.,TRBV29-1,TGCAGCGTTGTGGTCCATGAGCAGTTCTTC,CSVVVHEQFF
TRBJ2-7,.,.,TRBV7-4,TGTGCCAGCAGCTTAGTAGGCGGGTCCTACGAGCAGTACTTC,CASSLVGGSYEQYF
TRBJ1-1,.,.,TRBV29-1,TGCAGCGTTGAACTCCACACTGAAGCTTTCTTT,CSVELHTEAFF
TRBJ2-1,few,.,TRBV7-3,TGTGCCAGCAGCTTAGGTCGAGGTGGTAGCTCCTACAATGAGCAGTTCTTC,CASSLGRGGSSYNEQFF
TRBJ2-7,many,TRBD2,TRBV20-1,TGCAGTGCTCCAGGACTAGCGGACTACGAGCAGTACTTC,CSAPGLADYEQYF
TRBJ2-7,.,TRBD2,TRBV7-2,TGTGCCAGCAGCTTAAAGCCGGGAGGACATGAGCAGTACTTC,CASSLKPGGHEQYF
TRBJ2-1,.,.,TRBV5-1,TGCGCCAGCAGCCTAGGACCAGATTCTCACAATGAGCAGTTCTTC,CASSLGPDSHNEQFF
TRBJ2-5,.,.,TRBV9,TGTGCCAGCAGCGTAGGACCAGGTCAAGAGACCCAGTACTTC,CASSVGPGQETQYF
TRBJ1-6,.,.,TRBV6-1,TGTGCCAGCAGTGAACCCCTTCCCGTAACCCTCCACTTT,CASSEPLPVTLHF
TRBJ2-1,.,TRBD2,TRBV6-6,TGTGCCACCAGTGACCCCAAATTAGCGGGGGCTGGCGAGCAGTTCTTC,CATSDPKLAGAGEQFF
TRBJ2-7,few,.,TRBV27,TGTGCCAGCAGTTTCGATGGATGGGGCTACGAGCAGTACTTC,CASSFDGWGYEQYF
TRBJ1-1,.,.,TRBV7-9,TGTGCCAGCAGTCCCCCTGACACTGAAGCTTTCTTT,CASSPPDTEAFF
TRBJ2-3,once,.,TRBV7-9,TGTGCCAGCAGCTTTGACGCGGGAAGCACAGATACGCAGTATTTT,CASSFDAGSTDTQYF
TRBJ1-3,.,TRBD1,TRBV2,TGTGCCAGCAGTCGACAGGGAGGCTCTGGAAACACCATATATTTT,CASSRQGGSGNTIYF
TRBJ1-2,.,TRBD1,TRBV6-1,TGTGCCAGCAGTACCCGACAGGGGGCAGATGGCTACACCTTC,CASSTRQGADGYTF
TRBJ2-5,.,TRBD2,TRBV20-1,TGCAGTGCTGGAGGGACTAGCGGGAGTTGGGAGACCCAGTACTTC,CSAGGTSGSWETQYF
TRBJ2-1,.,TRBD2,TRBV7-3,TGTGCCAGCAGCTTAGACTTACTAGCGGGAAGGCATGAGCAGTTCTTC,CASSLDLLAGRHEQFF
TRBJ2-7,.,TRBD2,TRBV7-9,TGTGCCAGCAGCTTGACTAGCGGGGGCGGAGAGCAGTACTTC,CASSLTSGGGEQYF
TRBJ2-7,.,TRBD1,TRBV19,TGTGCCAGTAGTATGCAGACAGGGGCTCACCACGAGCAGTACTTC,CASSMQTGAHHEQYF
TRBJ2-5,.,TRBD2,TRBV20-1,TGCAGTGCTTTAGCGGGGGGGGACCAGTACTTC,CSALAGGDQYF
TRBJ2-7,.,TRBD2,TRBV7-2,TGTGCCTCCAGGGCGAGCGGGGTTGTTGAGCAGTACTTC,CASRASGVVEQYF
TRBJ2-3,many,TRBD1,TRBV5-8,TGTGCCAGCAGCCCCGGGACAGGGATCACAGATACGCAGTATTTT,CASSPGTGITDTQYF
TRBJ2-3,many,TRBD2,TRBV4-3,TGCGCCAGCAGCCCCCGGATGCGGGAGGGCCTTACAGATACGCAGTATTTT,CASSPRMREGLTDTQYF
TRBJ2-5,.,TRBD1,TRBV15,TGTGCCACCAGCAGAGACAGGGGGCAGGCGGAGACCCAGTACTTC,CATSRDRGQAETQYF
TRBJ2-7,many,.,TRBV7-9,TGTGCCAGCAGCTTAGATGGGGAAAGGTACGAGCAGTACTTC,CASSLDGERYEQYF
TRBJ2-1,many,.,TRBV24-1,TGTGCCACCAGTGATTTCACGGGGGAGAGTGAGCAGTTCTTC,CATSDFTGESEQFF